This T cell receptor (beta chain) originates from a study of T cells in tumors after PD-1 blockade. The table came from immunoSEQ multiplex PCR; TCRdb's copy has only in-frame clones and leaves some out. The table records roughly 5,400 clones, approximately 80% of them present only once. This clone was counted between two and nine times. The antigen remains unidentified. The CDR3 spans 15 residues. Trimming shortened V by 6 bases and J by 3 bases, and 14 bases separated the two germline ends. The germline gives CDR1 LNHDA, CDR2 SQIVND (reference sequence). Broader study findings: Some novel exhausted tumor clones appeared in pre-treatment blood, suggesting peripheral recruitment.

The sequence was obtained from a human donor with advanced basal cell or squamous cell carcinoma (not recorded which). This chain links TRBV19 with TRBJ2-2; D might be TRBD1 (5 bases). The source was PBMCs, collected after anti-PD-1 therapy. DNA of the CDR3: TGTGCCAGTAGGAATCCCAGGGTGGACACCGGGGAGCTGTTTTTT. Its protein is CASRNPRVDTGELFF.